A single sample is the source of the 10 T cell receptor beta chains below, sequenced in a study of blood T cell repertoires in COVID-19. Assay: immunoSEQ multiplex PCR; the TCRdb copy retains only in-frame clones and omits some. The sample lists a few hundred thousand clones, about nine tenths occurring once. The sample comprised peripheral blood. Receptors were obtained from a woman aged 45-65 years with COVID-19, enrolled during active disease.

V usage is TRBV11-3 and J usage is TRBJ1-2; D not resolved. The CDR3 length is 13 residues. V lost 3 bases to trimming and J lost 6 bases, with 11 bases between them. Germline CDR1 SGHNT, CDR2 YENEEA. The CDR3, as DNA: TGTGCCAGCAGCTTGGTCAGGTTCCATGGCTACACCTTC. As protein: CASSLVRFHGYTF.

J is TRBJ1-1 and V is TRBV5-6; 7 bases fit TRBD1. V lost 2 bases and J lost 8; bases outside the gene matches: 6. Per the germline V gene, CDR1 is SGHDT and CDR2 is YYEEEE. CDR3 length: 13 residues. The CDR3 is CASSFQGGQEAFF. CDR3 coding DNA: TGTGCCAGCAGCTTTCAGGGGGGACAGGAAGCTTTCTTT.

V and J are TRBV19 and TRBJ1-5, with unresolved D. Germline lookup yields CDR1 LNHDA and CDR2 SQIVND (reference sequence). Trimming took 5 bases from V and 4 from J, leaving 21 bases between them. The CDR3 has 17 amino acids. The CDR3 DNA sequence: TGTGCCAGTAGTTCTCTCCAGGCACTGTCACCTAATCAGCCCCAGCATTTT. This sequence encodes CASSSLQALSPNQPQHF.

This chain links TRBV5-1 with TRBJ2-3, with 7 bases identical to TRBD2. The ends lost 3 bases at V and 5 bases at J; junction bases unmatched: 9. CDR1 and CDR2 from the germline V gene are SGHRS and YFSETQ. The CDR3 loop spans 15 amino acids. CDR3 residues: CASSSTLTGGDTQYF. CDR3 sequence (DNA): TGCGCCAGCAGCTCCACCCTCACGGGAGGAGATACGCAGTATTTT.

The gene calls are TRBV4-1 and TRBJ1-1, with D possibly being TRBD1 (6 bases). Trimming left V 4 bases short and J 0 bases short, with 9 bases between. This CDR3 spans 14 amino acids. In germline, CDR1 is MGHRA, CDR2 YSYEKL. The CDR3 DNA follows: TGCGCCAGCAGCCCGGACAGCCTGAACACTGAAGCTTTCTTT. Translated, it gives CASSPDSLNTEAFF.

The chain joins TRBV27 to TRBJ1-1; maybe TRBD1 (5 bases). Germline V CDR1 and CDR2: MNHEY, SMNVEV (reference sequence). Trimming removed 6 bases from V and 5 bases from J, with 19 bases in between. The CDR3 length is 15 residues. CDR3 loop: CASSPLVGQTTEAFF. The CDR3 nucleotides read TGTGCCAGCAGCCCTCTAGTGGGGCAGACGACTGAAGCTTTCTTT.

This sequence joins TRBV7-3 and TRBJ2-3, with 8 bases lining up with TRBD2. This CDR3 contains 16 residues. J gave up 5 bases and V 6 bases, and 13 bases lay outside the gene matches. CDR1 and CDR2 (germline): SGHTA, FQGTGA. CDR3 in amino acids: CASRREAGVGGDTQYF. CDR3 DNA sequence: TGTGCCAGCAGGCGGGAGGCGGGAGTGGGAGGAGATACGCAGTATTTT.

The CDR3 spells CASSPIGSGGQYF. DNA for the CDR3: TGTGCCAGCAGTCCAATCGGTAGCGGGGGGCAGTATTTT. The chain has TRBV27 and TRBJ2-3; 9 bases agree with TRBD2. Germline V gene data show CDR1 as MNHEY and CDR2 as SMNVEV (reference sequence). The V gene end was trimmed by 5 bases and the J gene end by 11 bases; junction bases not matched to a gene: 8. This CDR3 is 13 amino acids long.

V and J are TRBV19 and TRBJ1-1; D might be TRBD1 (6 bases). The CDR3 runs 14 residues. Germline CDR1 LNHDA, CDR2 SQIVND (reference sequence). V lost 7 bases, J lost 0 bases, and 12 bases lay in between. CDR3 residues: CASTARGMNTEAFF. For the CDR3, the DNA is TGTGCCAGTACCGCCAGGGGTATGAACACTGAAGCTTTCTTT.

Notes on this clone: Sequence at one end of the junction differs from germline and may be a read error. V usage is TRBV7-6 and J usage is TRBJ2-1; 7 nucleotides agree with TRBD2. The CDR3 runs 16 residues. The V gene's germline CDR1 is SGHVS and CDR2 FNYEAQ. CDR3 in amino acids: CASSSGLRSSHNEQFF. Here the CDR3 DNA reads TGTGCCAGCAGCTCGGGACTACGAAGCTCCCACAATGAGCAGTTCTTC.